These 3 T cell receptor beta chains originate from one sample sequenced in a study of spatial heterogeneity in lung cancer. TCRdb passed the 5' RACE reads through MiXCR, listing each CDR3 protein once. The sample lists some 120,000 distinct CDR3 sequences, 10% to 15% occurring once. This sample's time point: blood at routine non-recurrence follow-up after resection. Material for sequencing was whole RNA from tumor, nontumor lung or frozen PBMC, left unsorted. The sequenced sample was PBMCs, obtained at follow-up. These receptors were collected from a male donor with early-stage non-small cell lung cancer.

This clonotype was seen many times. The chain combines TRBV7-8 with TRBJ1-6; D gene ambiguous. The germline V gene encodes CDR1 SGHVS and CDR2 FQNEAQ. The germline V and J ends were trimmed by 1 base and 5 bases, with 6 bases remaining between them. CDR3 length: 14 amino acids. Written as DNA, the CDR3 is TGTGCCAGCAGCTTAGTAGGGAATAATTCACCCCTCCACTTT. Amino acids: CASSLVGNNSPLHF.

The genes are TRBV6-5 and TRBJ2-5; D remains unclear. Germline V CDR1 and CDR2: MNHEY, SVGAGI. V was shortened by 5 bases and J by 5 bases, with 9 bases between the two germline ends. The CDR3 has 12 amino acids. The CDR3 sequence: CASSQTAETQYF. The DNA of the CDR3 is TGTGCCAGCAGTCAGACCGCGGAGACCCAGTACTTC.

This clonotype showed up many times. The V call is TRBV29-1, the J call TRBJ1-1; 8 positions agree with TRBD1. CDR1 is SQVTM and CDR2 is ANQGSEA in the germline V gene. After removal of 4 bases from V and 1 base from J, the junction contained 5 bases not matched to a gene. This CDR3 is built from 14 residues. DNA of the CDR3: TGCAGCGTTGCAAAGGGGACAGGGAACACTGAAGCTTTCTTT. This encodes CSVAKGTGNTEAFF.